A selection of T cell receptor beta chains follows, all from one sample in a study of T cells in tuberculosis. Here immunoSEQ multiplex PCR was the method, and the copy in TCRdb shows in-frame clones only, minus some. The sample lists about 24,000 clones, roughly 95% occurring once. Sequencing input: PBMCs. These receptors came from a donor aged 10-29 years with latent tuberculosis or without tuberculosis infection. CDR3s leave out the opening cysteine and the closing phenylalanine or tryptophan. Part of the rows lack a size; the others show once, few, many or a class for expanded clones.

len	v_gene	abundance	j_gene	CDR3aa
12	TRBV11-3	-	TRBJ2-3	ASSLTSSTDTQY
11	TRBV11-2	-	TRBJ1-6	ASSLDFRSPLH
17	TRBV11-2	-	TRBJ1-1	AIYPRGNLRQWVNTEAF
10	TRBV6-1	-	TRBJ1-2	ASTGEGYGYT
13	TRBV7-6	-	TRBJ1-5	ASSLMGTGNQPQH
11	TRBV6-5	-	TRBJ1-4	ASSYSEGEKLF
10	TRBV5-8	-	TRBJ2-5	ASSRRRETQY
12	TRBV4-1	-	TRBJ1-1	ASSPGTMNTEAF
11	TRBV29-1	-	TRBJ1-1	SVHRDRDTEAF
10	TRBV6-5	-	TRBJ1-5	ASSGSGTPQH
13	TRBV7-8	-	TRBJ2-1	ASSLNLQGIHEQF
9	TRBV29-1	-	TRBJ2-5	SAAREETQY
12	TRBV6-5	-	TRBJ2-3	ASRAAVTRDTQY
11	TRBV6-5	-	TRBJ1-1	ASSYMGDTEAF
13	TRBV7-8	-	TRBJ1-3	ASSIRQHSGNTIY
14	TRBV6-1	once	TRBJ1-2	ASSDLRTGAYYGYT
14	TRBV5-4	-	TRBJ2-5	ASSLMGGADQETQY